Each of the 27 T cell receptor beta chains below was sequenced from the same sample in a study of T cells in Graves' hyperthyroidism and ophthalmopathy. The investigators amplified TCR beta CDR3 regions from RNA transcripts. An initial round of RT-PCR targeting the TCR CDR3 relied on the HTBI primer set. TCRdb itself ran the multiplex PCR reads through MiXCR, one entry per CDR3 protein. The sample records around 360,000 distinct CDR3 sequences, roughly 15% being singletons. Sequencing used blood. All receptors come from a woman in her sixties with Graves' ophthalmopathy.

In its sample, this clonotype was seen many times. The CDR3 loop is CASSSPGEETQYF. As DNA, the CDR3 is TGTGCCAGCAGTTCTCCGGGGGAAGAGACCCAGTACTTC. The chain has TRBV6-1 and TRBJ2-5; possibly TRBD2 for D (6 bases). Germline loops: CDR1 MNHNS, CDR2 SASEGT. The CDR3 spans 13 residues. V shed 5 bases and J shed 3 bases, with 10 bases lying between them.

A few counts support this clonotype. The chain couples TRBV3-1 to TRBJ2-5; TRBD1 agrees at 7 bases. This CDR3 comprises 14 residues. V dropped 5 bases and J dropped 1; count of bases not matched to a gene: 4. CDR1 and CDR2 from the germline V gene are LGHDT and YNNKEL (reference sequence). The CDR3 region is CASSSRQGQETQYF. The CDR3 region has the DNA TGTGCCAGCAGCTCCCGACAGGGCCAAGAGACCCAGTACTTC.

This clonotype was counted ten times or more. V usage is TRBV28 and J usage is TRBJ2-3; D is unclear. Germline values: CDR1 MDHEN, CDR2 SYDVKM. V was trimmed by 6 bases and J by 2 bases, leaving 15 bases between them. This CDR3 is built from 15 residues. The CDR3 DNA sequence: TGTGCCAGCAGGCACCCGAGGTCCCCCACAGATACGCAGTATTTT. Its translation is CASRHPRSPTDTQYF.

As to this clonotype: A much larger clone is a single base away; this may be a read error. The chain links TRBV13 to TRBJ2-3; no reliable D call. CDR3 length equals 16 residues. Trimming cost V 3 bases and J 3 bases, with 16 bases left between them. The V gene's germline CDR1 is PRHDT and CDR2 FYEKMQ (reference sequence). In nucleotides, the CDR3 is TGTGCCAGCAGCTTCCTAGTGGGTCTTAAAACAGATACGCAGTATTTT. Protein sequence: CASSFLVGLKTDTQYF.

This clonotype has just a few counts. The V call is TRBV7-2, the J call TRBJ1-4, with 9 bases that match TRBD1. After removal of 3 bases from V and 2 bases from J, the junction contained 4 bases not matched to a gene. The CDR3 contains 16 residues. Germline V gene sequence: CDR1 SGHTA, CDR2 FQGNSA. The CDR3 here is CASSFLQGATNEKLFF. DNA for the CDR3: TGTGCCAGCAGCTTTTTACAGGGGGCGACTAATGAAAAACTGTTTTTT.

V is TRBV11-3 and J is TRBJ1-5; 9 bases agree with TRBD1. CDR3 length: 15 residues. Germline CDR1 and CDR2: SGHNT and YENEEA. The trim removed 6 bases at V and 6 bases at J, leaving 9 bases unmatched. The CDR3 DNA follows: TGTGCCAGCAGTAGGGACAGGGAAGGATTTCAGCCCCAGCATTTT. Its translation is CASSRDREGFQPQHF.

The chain is built from TRBV19 and TRBJ1-5; unclear D gene. From germline, CDR1 is LNHDA and CDR2 SQIVND (reference sequence). CDR3 length equals 14 residues. The V gene lost 5 bases and the J gene lost 3 bases, with 11 bases spanning the gap. DNA of the CDR3: TGTGCCAGTAGTCTGACGCGGACCAATCAGCCCCAGCATTTT. Translating gives CASSLTRTNQPQHF.

Concerning this clonotype: A much more abundant neighbour one base away suggests this may be a read error. The CDR3 does not close with the conserved phenylalanine or tryptophan, likely indicating a read error. The chain couples TRBV12-3 or TRBV12-4 to TRBJ2-1; D is unclear. The CDR3 spans 12 residues. V gave up 1 base and J gave up 8 bases, with 6 bases separating them. This CDR3 reads CASSLGSDEQFS. CDR3 nucleotides: TGTGCCAGCAGTTTAGGCAGCGATGAGCAGTTCTCC.

The chain combines TRBV28 with TRBJ1-5, with 7 bases aligning to TRBD1. The germline CDR1 and CDR2 sequences are MDHEN and SYDVKM. With 2 bases clipped from V and 3 bases from J, the junction kept 13 bases outside the gene matches. CDR3 size: 18 residues. CDR3 DNA sequence: TGTGCCAGCAGTTTACCCTCCAGGGCAGGGGGGGACAATCAGCCCCAGCATTTT. Translation gives CASSLPSRAGGDNQPQHF.

Regarding this clonotype: Just one base apart from a much larger clone, this may be a read error. The chain employs TRBV5-1 and TRBJ2-7, with 13 bases that match TRBD2. The CDR3 totals 15 residues. Per germline, CDR1 SGHRS and CDR2 YFSETQ. The CDR3 DNA reads TGCGCCAGCGGCTTCCGACTAGCGGGAGGTGGAGAGCAGTACTTC. Translating it yields CASGFRLAGGGEQYF.

This clonotype was recorded at least ten times. V gene TRBV20-1 combines with J gene TRBJ2-7, with 8 positions matching TRBD2. CDR3 size: 14 residues. Germline V gene data show CDR1 as DFQATT and CDR2 as SNEGSKA (reference sequence). V dropped 3 bases and J dropped 5; count of bases not matched to a gene: 9. The CDR3 reads CSASPQRGRDEQYF. The CDR3 region has the DNA TGCAGTGCTAGTCCCCAGCGGGGGAGGGACGAGCAGTACTTC.

This clonotype was recorded at least ten times. The chain recombines TRBV5-1 with TRBJ2-5, with 7 bases matching TRBD1. The CDR3 totals 15 residues. Germline CDR1 reads SGHRS; CDR2 reads YFSETQ. Germline trimming cut 4 bases from V and 2 bases from J; bases unmatched to any gene: 8. CDR3 loop: CASSARPGQQETQYF. The CDR3, as DNA: TGCGCCAGCAGCGCCCGCCCGGGACAGCAAGAGACCCAGTACTTC.

Only a few counts were recorded for this clonotype. In DNA form, the CDR3 reads TGTGCCACCAGTAGGGGGTGGGGAAACTCTCTCGGTGCGGAAACCCAGTACTTC. Translation: CATSRGWGNSLGAETQYF. The chain has TRBV24-1 and TRBJ2-5, with D possibly matching TRBD1 (6 bases). The CDR3 is 18 residues long. V was shortened by 6 bases and J by 8 bases, with 30 bases between the two germline ends. CDR1 is KGHDR and CDR2 is SFDVKD in the germline V gene.

This clonotype was recorded at least ten times. CDR3 DNA: TGTGCCAGCTCACCGAATCGCAGGGCCCGCACAGATACGCAGTATTTT. Protein: CASSPNRRARTDTQYF. The V gene is TRBV18, the J gene TRBJ2-3; the D gene is possibly TRBD1 (5 bases). V lost 3 bases and J 1 base, leaving 14 bases between the germline ends. Germline-derived CDR1 and CDR2 are KGHSH and LQKENI. This CDR3 comprises 16 residues.

This clonotype was seen at least ten times. The rearrangement links TRBV28 to TRBJ2-7; a weak D match, TRBD1 (6 bases). V dropped 7 bases and J dropped 2 bases, with 15 bases sitting between them. CDR3 length equals 14 residues. Germline-derived CDR1 and CDR2 are MDHEN and SYDVKM. The CDR3 protein is CASTPLKGAYEQYF. CDR3 nucleotide sequence: TGTGCCAGCACTCCCCTGAAGGGGGCCTACGAGCAGTACTTC.

The chain has TRBV20-1 and TRBJ1-1; no clear D. V shed 2 bases and J shed 2 bases, with 9 bases lying between them. From germline, CDR1 is DFQATT and CDR2 SNEGSKA (reference sequence). CDR3 length equals 13 residues. In nucleotides, the CDR3 is TGCAGTGCTAGATCTAGAGAAAACACTGAAGCTTTCTTT. Translated, it gives CSARSRENTEAFF.

V is TRBV5-1 and J is TRBJ2-1; 7 bases match TRBD2. This CDR3 is 14 amino acids long. V was pared by 4 bases and J by 6 bases, with 7 bases of the junction left unmatched. The germline CDR1 and CDR2 sequences are SGHRS and YFSETQ. For the CDR3, the DNA is TGCGCCAGCAGCCCCGATTGGGGGGGCAATGAGCAGTTCTTC. This translates into CASSPDWGGNEQFF.

This clonotype was detected ten times or more. The chain employs TRBV3-1 and TRBJ2-2; the D gene could be TRBD1 or TRBD2 (6 bases each). The CDR3 sequence is 17 residues long. Trimming pared 1 base from V and 6 bases from J, leaving 18 bases between. Looked up from germline, CDR1 is LGHDT and CDR2 is YNNKEL (reference sequence). CDR3 in amino acids: CASSQVGGYQRPGELFF. The CDR3 DNA sequence: TGTGCCAGCAGCCAAGTGGGGGGCTATCAGCGCCCCGGGGAGCTGTTTTTT.

This clonotype was recorded at least ten times. CDR3 protein: CASSPAGTAGNEQFF. CDR3 nucleotide sequence: TGTGCCAGCAGCCCCGCAGGGACTGCTGGAAATGAGCAGTTCTTC. This chain connects TRBV11-2 to TRBJ2-1, with a tentative D call TRBD2 (6 bases). The V end lost 5 bases, the J end lost 7 bases, and 18 bases lay between the germline ends. There are 15 residues in the CDR3. Looked up from germline, CDR1 is SGHAT and CDR2 is FQNNGV.

This clonotype has a count of ten or more. V usage is TRBV5-1 and J usage is TRBJ2-1, with 10 bases matching TRBD2. Germline V gene lookup returns CDR1 SGHRS and CDR2 YFSETQ. Trimming at V came to 3 bases and at J to 8 bases, leaving 11 bases not matched to a gene. This CDR3 has 16 amino acids. The CDR3 DNA is TGCGCCAGCAGCTCTGGTGGGCTAGCGGGAGCGGATGAGCAGTTCTTC. Its translation: CASSSGGLAGADEQFF.

This clonotype was detected ten times or more. The chain has TRBV12-3 or TRBV12-4 and TRBJ1-5; 8 bases align to TRBD1. The CDR3 contains 16 residues. V was pared by 2 bases and J by 5 bases, with 8 bases of the junction left unmatched. CDR3 region: CASSLSPGGLYQPQHF. The CDR3 DNA reads TGTGCCAGCAGTTTATCCCCAGGGGGCCTGTATCAGCCCCAGCATTTT.

This clonotype was counted ten times or more. The chain combines TRBV28 with TRBJ2-7, with D perhaps assigned TRBD1 or TRBD2 (5 bases each). Germline V gene data show CDR1 as MDHEN and CDR2 as SYDVKM. Trimming removed 6 bases at V and 4 bases at J, with 16 bases between. The CDR3 consists of 14 residues. The CDR3 nucleotides are TGTGCCAGCAGAGGGACGGACGGTTGGTACGAGCAGTACTTC. It is translated as CASRGTDGWYEQYF. The full variable domain, in which reference TRBV28 and TRBJ2-7 provide the parts outside the CDR3, is DVKVTQSSRYLVKRTGEKVFLECVQDMDHENMFWYRQDPGLGLRLIYFSYDVKMKEKGDIPEGYSVSREKKERFSLILESASTNQTSMYLCASRGTDGWYEQYFGPGTRLTVT.

The chain employs TRBV5-1 and TRBJ2-7; possible D gene TRBD1, 7 bases. The germline gives CDR1 SGHRS, CDR2 YFSETQ. This CDR3 region has 17 residues. V lost 0 bases to trimming and J lost 6 bases, with 22 bases between them. The CDR3 region is CASSLAPQGGVDGEQYF. The CDR3, as DNA: TGCGCCAGCAGCTTGGCCCCCCAGGGGGGAGTGGATGGCGAGCAGTACTTC.

In its sample, this clonotype was seen many times. The J gene is TRBJ2-5, the V gene TRBV7-9; the match to TRBD2 covers 14 bases. The length of the CDR3 is 16 residues. The V gene's germline CDR1 is SEHNR and CDR2 FQNEAQ (reference sequence). Losses at the gene ends were 3 bases for V and 7 bases for J; bases not matched to a gene: 7. The CDR3 DNA sequence: TGTGCCAGCAGCTTTGGACTAGCGGGAGGATCGGGGACCCAGTACTTC. This encodes CASSFGLAGGSGTQYF. Full variable domain (missing parts from reference TRBV7-9 and TRBJ2-5): DTGVSQNPRHKITKRGQNVTFRCDPISEHNRLYWYRQTLGQGPEFLTYFQNEAQLEKSRLLSDRFSAERPKGSFSTLEIQRTEQGDSAMYLCASSFGLAGGSGTQYFGPGTRLLVL.

This clonotype was recorded many times. V is TRBV28 and J is TRBJ2-3; D is unresolved. V shed 7 bases and J shed 2 bases, with 7 bases lying between them. Germline V CDR1 and CDR2: MDHEN, SYDVKM. The CDR3 contains 12 residues. CDR3 nucleotides: TGTGCCAGCACTAGGAACACAGATACGCAGTATTTT. This sequence encodes CASTRNTDTQYF.

V and J are TRBV5-1 and TRBJ1-5; D perhaps matches TRBD1 (5 bases). Germline CDR1 SGHRS, CDR2 YFSETQ. This CDR3 spans 15 amino acids. Trimming pared 0 bases from V and 7 bases from J, leaving 14 bases between. CDR3 coding DNA: TGCGCCAGCAGCTTGGGGGGGTCTGCCAGCCAGCCCCAGCATTTT. Its protein is CASSLGGSASQPQHF. The whole variable domain, filled in from reference TRBV5-1 and TRBJ1-5, reads KAGVTQTPRYLIKTRGQQVTLSCSPISGHRSVSWYQQTPGQGLQFLFEYFSETQRNKGNFPGRFSGRQFSNSRSEMNVSTLELGDSALYLCASSLGGSASQPQHFGDGTRLSIL.

The chain joins TRBV19 to TRBJ2-1; TRBD2 might be the D (5 bases). The CDR3 runs 15 residues. The V gene's germline CDR1 is LNHDA and CDR2 SQIVND (reference sequence). Trimming took off 3 bases at V and 6 bases at J, with 15 bases between the two ends. CDR3 sequence: CASSMGLRTFNEQFF. In DNA form, the CDR3 reads TGTGCCAGTAGTATGGGATTGAGGACTTTCAATGAGCAGTTCTTC.